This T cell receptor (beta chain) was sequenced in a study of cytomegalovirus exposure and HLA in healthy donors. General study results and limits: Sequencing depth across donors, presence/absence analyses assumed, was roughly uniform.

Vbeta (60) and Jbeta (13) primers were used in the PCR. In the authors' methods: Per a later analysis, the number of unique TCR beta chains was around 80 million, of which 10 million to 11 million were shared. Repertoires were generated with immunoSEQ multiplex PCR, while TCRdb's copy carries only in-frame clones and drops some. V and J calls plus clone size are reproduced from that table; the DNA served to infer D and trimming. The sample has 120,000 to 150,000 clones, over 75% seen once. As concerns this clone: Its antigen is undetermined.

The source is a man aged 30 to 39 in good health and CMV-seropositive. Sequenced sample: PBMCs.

CDR3: CASSVSLGARETQYF. The CDR3 DNA sequence: TGTGCCAGCAGTGTATCCCTTGGGGCACGGGAGACCCAGTACTTC. This rearrangement joins TRBV28 to TRBJ2-5; TRBD1 is a possible D gene (5 bases). Deletions cut 5 bases from V and 5 bases from J, with 18 bases between. Germline CDR1 reads MDHEN; CDR2 reads SYDVKM. The CDR3 extends over 15 amino acids.